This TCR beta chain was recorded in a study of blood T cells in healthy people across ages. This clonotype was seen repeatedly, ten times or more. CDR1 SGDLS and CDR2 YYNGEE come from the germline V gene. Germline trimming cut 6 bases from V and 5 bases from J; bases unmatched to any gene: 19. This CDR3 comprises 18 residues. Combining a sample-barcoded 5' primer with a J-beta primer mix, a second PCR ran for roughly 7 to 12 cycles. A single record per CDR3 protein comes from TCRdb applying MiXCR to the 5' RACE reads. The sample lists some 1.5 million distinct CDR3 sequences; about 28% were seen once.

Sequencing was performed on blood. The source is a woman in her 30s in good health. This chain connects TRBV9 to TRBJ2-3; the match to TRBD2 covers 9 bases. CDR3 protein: CASTGGTTSGIGGDTQYF. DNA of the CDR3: TGTGCCAGCACCGGAGGGACGACTAGCGGTATTGGGGGAGATACGCAGTATTTT.